These 28 T cell receptor beta chains originate from one sample sequenced in a study of cytomegalovirus exposure and HLA in healthy donors. The PCR was carried out with 60 Vbeta primers and 13 Jbeta primers. The data were produced by immunoSEQ multiplex PCR, yet TCRdb's version contains in-frame clones alone and is incomplete. The sample records over 150,000 clones, 65% to 85% being singletons. Sequenced material: PBMCs. The receptor source for this set is a man aged 55 to 70 in good health and CMV-seronegative.

This clone appeared a few times. This chain uses TRBV11-2 with TRBJ2-1, with 14 positions matching TRBD2. Losses at the gene ends were 3 bases for V and 1 base for J; bases not matched to a gene: 5. The germline gives CDR1 SGHAT, CDR2 FQNNGV. The CDR3 length is 18 residues. This CDR3 reads CASSFLGLAGGSYNEQFF. CDR3 sequence (DNA): TGTGCCAGCAGCTTTCTTGGACTAGCGGGAGGTTCCTACAATGAGCAGTTCTTC.

The J gene is TRBJ2-5, the V gene TRBV19, with D possibly TRBD2 on 6 matching bases. Germline assignment: CDR1 LNHDA and CDR2 SQIVND (reference sequence). Trimming stripped 5 bases from V and 5 bases from J, with 27 bases between. The CDR3 extends over 18 amino acids. The CDR3 sequence: CASSAQRPSRLGRETQYF. For the CDR3, the DNA is TGTGCCAGTAGTGCCCAACGGCCATCAAGACTAGGTCGCGAGACCCAGTACTTC.

The gene calls are TRBV6-6 and TRBJ2-7, with TRBD1 matching over 9 bases. J gave up 5 bases and V 2 bases, and 7 bases lay outside the gene matches. The length of the CDR3 is 15 residues. CDR1 is MNHNY and CDR2 is SVGAGI in the germline V gene (reference sequence). This CDR3 reads CASSYPGQGSDEQYF. CDR3 nucleotide sequence: TGTGCCAGCAGTTACCCGGGACAGGGCTCAGACGAGCAGTACTTC.

The V and J genes are TRBV5-8 and TRBJ2-7; 14 nucleotides agree with TRBD2. V shed 5 bases, J shed 0 bases, and the junction held 10 bases outside the gene matches. Germline values: CDR1 SGHTS, CDR2 YDEGEE. This CDR3 has 18 amino acids. The CDR3 DNA follows: TGTGCCAGCAGTCGTGTCGGGACTAGCGGGGGTAGCTCCTACGAGCAGTACTTC. Translating it yields CASSRVGTSGGSSYEQYF.

The gene calls are TRBV5-1 and TRBJ2-5; 11 nucleotides line up with TRBD2. CDR1 is SGHRS and CDR2 is YFSETQ in the germline V gene. The CDR3 runs 17 residues. V lost 0 bases and J lost 2; bases outside the gene matches: 6. The CDR3 region is CASSLVTSGGEQETQYF. In nucleotides, the CDR3 is TGCGCCAGCAGCTTGGTTACTAGCGGGGGCGAACAAGAGACCCAGTACTTC.

The V call is TRBV27, the J call TRBJ1-5; the D gene is possibly TRBD1 (6 bases). V lost 7 bases to trimming and J lost 0 bases, with 16 bases between them. This CDR3 region has 16 residues. Germline loops: CDR1 MNHEY, CDR2 SMNVEV (reference sequence). The CDR3 region is CASNAGALNSNQPQHF. The CDR3 coding sequence is TGTGCCAGCAATGCAGGGGCCCTCAATAGCAATCAGCCCCAGCATTTT.

This chain connects TRBV5-1 to TRBJ1-3; D might be TRBD1 (5 bases). Germline assignment: CDR1 SGHRS and CDR2 YFSETQ. V was clipped by 0 bases and J by 4 bases, with 8 bases between them. The CDR3 is 14 amino acids. The CDR3: CASSLEGLGNTIYF. The CDR3 nucleotides are TGCGCCAGCAGCTTGGAGGGGCTGGGAAACACCATATATTTT.

This chain links TRBV2 with TRBJ1-6; 8 positions agree with TRBD1. The V gene end was trimmed by 6 bases and the J gene end by 11 bases; junction bases not matched to a gene: 6. The CDR3 sequence is 13 residues long. Germline values: CDR1 SNHLY, CDR2 FYNNEI. The CDR3 DNA reads as TGTGCCAGCAGAGGACAGGGAGAGGCACCCCTCCACTTT. Its translation: CASRGQGEAPLHF.

V and J are TRBV6-5 and TRBJ2-3; TRBD1 might be the D (5 bases). This CDR3 is built from 14 residues. With 7 bases removed from V and 2 bases from J, the gap between germline ends came to 13 bases. Per germline, CDR1 MNHEY and CDR2 SVGAGI. The CDR3 spells CASTQGRATDTQYF. In DNA form, the CDR3 reads TGTGCCAGCACCCAGGGAAGGGCCACAGATACGCAGTATTTT.

This chain uses TRBV2 with TRBJ2-5; 9 bases line up with TRBD2. The length of the CDR3 is 15 residues. Germline CDR1 SNHLY, CDR2 FYNNEI. V dropped 2 bases and J dropped 5; count of bases not matched to a gene: 6. The CDR3 loop is CASSEHGTSRETQYF. For the CDR3, the DNA is TGTGCCAGCAGTGAACACGGGACTAGCCGGGAGACCCAGTACTTC.

This clone has a single count. This sequence joins TRBV11-2 and TRBJ2-5; TRBD2 matches 10 bases. V dropped 1 base and J dropped 4; count of bases not matched to a gene: 9. The germline V gene has CDR1 SGHAT and CDR2 FQNNGV. The CDR3 totals 17 residues. The CDR3 DNA reads TGTGCCAGCAGCTTAGTAGCGGGGGGCAACCCCCGAGAGACCCAGTACTTC. Residues: CASSLVAGGNPRETQYF.

The chain carries TRBV7-2 and TRBJ1-5; 9 bases fit TRBD1. The junction had 11 bases not matched to a gene; V was cut back by 8 bases and J by 3 bases. Germline CDR1 SGHTA, CDR2 FQGNSA. The CDR3 covers 16 residues. The chain's CDR3 is CASGIGQGRLNQPQHF. The CDR3 bases are TGTGCCAGCGGAATCGGACAGGGGCGACTCAATCAGCCCCAGCATTTT. Drawing the rest from reference TRBV7-2 and TRBJ1-5, the complete variable domain is GAGVSQSPSNKVTEKGKDVELRCDPISGHTALYWYRQSLGQGLEFLIYFQGNSAPDKSGLPSDRFSAERTGGSVSTLTIQRTQQEDSAVYLCASGIGQGRLNQPQHFGDGTRLSIL.

About this clone: The identical CDR3 is also encoded by other nucleotide sequences in the sample. The chain combines TRBV5-1 with TRBJ2-2; D is uncertain. The V gene lost 0 bases and the J gene lost 1 base, with 7 bases spanning the gap. Germline assignment: CDR1 SGHRS and CDR2 YFSETQ. This CDR3 region has 15 residues. CDR3 DNA: TGCGCCAGCAGCTTGGTTCCCGGGAACACCGGGGAGCTGTTTTTT. Protein product: CASSLVPGNTGELFF.

The rearrangement uses TRBV5-6 and TRBJ2-5; TRBD1 matches 10 bases. V lost 4 bases and J lost 2; bases outside the gene matches: 5. Germline values: CDR1 SGHDT, CDR2 YYEEEE. The CDR3 loop spans 15 amino acids. The CDR3 loop reads CASSRRTGGQETQYF. The CDR3 DNA reads TGTGCCAGCAGCCGGAGGACAGGGGGTCAAGAGACCCAGTACTTC.

The chain links TRBV10-1 to TRBJ2-1; 9 nucleotides agree with TRBD2. This CDR3 spans 15 amino acids. Germline V gene sequence: CDR1 WNHNN, CDR2 SYGVQD (reference sequence). With 3 bases clipped from V and 6 bases from J, the junction kept 6 bases outside the gene matches. The CDR3 bases are TGCGCCAGCAGTGATCGCGGGAGGGCCGGCAATGAGCAGTTCTTC. Protein sequence: CASSDRGRAGNEQFF.

The V call is TRBV28, the J call TRBJ2-7, with a tentative D call TRBD2 (5 bases). The germline V gene encodes CDR1 MDHEN and CDR2 SYDVKM. The V end lost 10 bases, the J end lost 3 bases, and 16 bases lay between the germline ends. The CDR3 is 13 amino acids. The CDR3 loop reads CAILGRENYEQYF. The CDR3, as DNA: TGTGCCATCCTTGGAAGGGAGAACTACGAGCAGTACTTC.

In its sample, this clone was seen a few times. V gene TRBV5-1 combines with J gene TRBJ1-4; D gene uncertain. CDR1 SGHRS and CDR2 YFSETQ come from the germline V gene. This CDR3 has 14 residues. The ends were cut back, 0 bases at V and 8 bases at J, with 11 bases in the middle. In DNA form, the CDR3 reads TGCGCCAGCAGCTTGGACTCATTTCTCGAAAAACTGTTTTTT. Protein product: CASSLDSFLEKLFF.

This chain joins TRBV20-1 and TRBJ2-7, with TRBD1 matching over 7 bases. The germline CDR1 and CDR2 sequences are DFQATT and SNEGSKA (reference sequence). The CDR3 has 11 residues. Trimming at V came to 5 bases and at J to 3 bases, leaving 1 base not matched to a gene. This CDR3 reads CSAGQDYEQYF. The CDR3 coding sequence is TGCAGTGCTGGACAGGACTACGAGCAGTACTTC.

The V gene is TRBV10-2, the J gene TRBJ2-7, with D possibly being TRBD2 (6 bases). V gave up 5 bases and J gave up 2 bases, with 16 bases separating them. Germline V gives CDR1 WSHSY, CDR2 SAAADI. The CDR3 extends over 15 amino acids. Here the CDR3 reads CASSLEGSTPYEQYF. The DNA for the CDR3 is TGCGCCAGCAGTTTGGAGGGAAGTACCCCCTACGAGCAGTACTTC.

The CDR3 here is CASSHGTASSYEQYF. The CDR3 nucleotides are TGCGCCAGCAGCCACGGGACAGCCTCCTCCTACGAGCAGTACTTC. The chain joins TRBV4-3 to TRBJ2-7; 7 nucleotides line up with TRBD1. J was trimmed by 0 bases and V by 3 bases; bases with no gene match: 5. The CDR3 sequence is 15 residues long. Germline CDR1 reads LGHNA; CDR2 reads YSLEER.

This clone was found once. The chain recombines TRBV5-6 with TRBJ2-7, with a possible D match to TRBD2 (6 bases). Trimming removed 3 bases from V and 4 bases from J, with 8 bases in between. The germline CDR1 and CDR2 sequences are SGHDT and YYEEEE. The CDR3 runs to 12 residues. CDR3 sequence: CASSWGTYEQYF. In DNA, the CDR3 is TGTGCCAGCAGCTGGGGGACTTACGAGCAGTACTTC.

The CDR3 sequence is CASSSDREGHYEQYF. The CDR3 nucleotides read TGTGCCAGCAGTTCAGACAGGGAAGGGCACTACGAGCAGTACTTC. V is TRBV28 and J is TRBJ2-7; 7 bases match TRBD1. After removal of 4 bases from V and 3 bases from J, the junction contained 9 bases not matched to a gene. Looked up from germline, CDR1 is MDHEN and CDR2 is SYDVKM. The CDR3 spans 15 residues.

The rearrangement joins TRBV10-1 to TRBJ2-5; TRBD2 agrees at 7 bases. The junction had 5 bases not matched to a gene; V was cut back by 0 bases and J by 4 bases. The CDR3 covers 15 residues. CDR1 and CDR2 (germline): WNHNN, SYGVQD (reference sequence). The CDR3 sequence is CASSESWGGVETQYF. CDR3 in DNA: TGCGCCAGCAGTGAGTCGTGGGGGGGAGTAGAGACCCAGTACTTC.

The CDR3 sequence: CASGKFSGANVLTF. CDR3 DNA sequence: TGTGCCAGCGGCAAATTCTCTGGGGCCAACGTCCTGACTTTC. The J gene is TRBJ2-6, the V gene TRBV6-1; the D is unclear. V shed 8 bases and J shed 0 bases, with 8 bases lying between them. CDR1 is MNHNS and CDR2 is SASEGT in the germline V gene. The CDR3 totals 14 residues.

V usage is TRBV7-9 and J usage is TRBJ2-4, with 7 bases identical to TRBD1. V shed 1 base, J shed 4 bases, and the junction held 7 bases outside the gene matches. This CDR3 region has 16 residues. CDR1 is SEHNR and CDR2 is FQNEAQ in the germline V gene (reference sequence). The DNA for the CDR3 is TGTGCCAGCAGCTTAGGGGCACAGGGGAAAAAAAACATTCAGTACTTC. Its translation: CASSLGAQGKKNIQYF. The variable domain in full, completed from reference TRBV7-9 and TRBJ2-4, reads DTGVSQNPRHKITKRGQNVTFRCDPISEHNRLYWYRQTLGQGPEFLTYFQNEAQLEKSRLLSDRFSAERPKGSFSTLEIQRTEQGDSAMYLCASSLGAQGKKNIQYFGAGTRLSVL.

This sequence joins TRBV6-5 and TRBJ2-7; 8 nucleotides line up with TRBD2. From germline, CDR1 is MNHEY and CDR2 SVGAGI. The trim removed 0 bases at V and 2 bases at J, leaving 0 bases unmatched. The CDR3 length is 14 residues. The CDR3 DNA is TGTGCCAGCAGTTACTCGACTAGCGCCTACGAGCAGTACTTC. Amino acids: CASSYSTSAYEQYF.

The J gene is TRBJ1-1, the V gene TRBV5-4; D is unresolved. The germline V gene encodes CDR1 SGHNT and CDR2 YYREEE (reference sequence). The CDR3 runs to 12 residues. V lost 4 bases and J 1 base, leaving 5 bases between the germline ends. The CDR3 bases are TGTGCCAGCAGCGAGGCGAACACTGAAGCTTTCTTT. Protein sequence: CASSEANTEAFF.

The rearrangement joins TRBV7-6 to TRBJ2-3, with 7 bases lining up with TRBD2. The V and J ends lost 3 bases and 6 bases, in that order; junction bases with no gene match: 12. This CDR3 comprises 16 residues. Germline V gives CDR1 SGHVS, CDR2 FNYEAQ. This CDR3 is CASSLGGGLAGDTQYF. The CDR3 DNA follows: TGTGCCAGCAGCTTGGGGGGGGGTCTCGCGGGGGATACGCAGTATTTT.